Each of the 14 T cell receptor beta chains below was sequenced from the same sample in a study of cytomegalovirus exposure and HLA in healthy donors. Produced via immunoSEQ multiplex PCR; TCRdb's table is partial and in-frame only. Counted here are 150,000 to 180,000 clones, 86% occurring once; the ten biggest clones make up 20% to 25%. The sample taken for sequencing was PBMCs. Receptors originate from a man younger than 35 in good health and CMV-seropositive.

CDR3 in DNA: TGTGCCAGCACCCGGGGACAGGGGACCTCTGGGGCCAACGTCCTGACTTTC. Translating it yields CASTRGQGTSGANVLTF. J is TRBJ2-6 and V is TRBV7-2, with 10 bases matching TRBD1. Trimming removed 7 bases from V and 0 bases from J; junction bases left unmatched: 6. In germline, CDR1 is SGHTA, CDR2 FQGNSA. The CDR3 contains 17 residues. The complete variable domain, with remaining parts taken from reference TRBV7-2 and TRBJ2-6, reads GAGVSQSPSNKVTEKGKDVELRCDPISGHTALYWYRQSLGQGLEFLIYFQGNSAPDKSGLPSDRFSAERTGGSVSTLTIQRTQQEDSAVYLCASTRGQGTSGANVLTFGAGSRLTVL.

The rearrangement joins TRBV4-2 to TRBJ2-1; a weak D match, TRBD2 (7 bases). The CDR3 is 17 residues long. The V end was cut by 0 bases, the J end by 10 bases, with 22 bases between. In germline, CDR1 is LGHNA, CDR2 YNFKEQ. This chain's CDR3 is CASSQERGQGRAGEQFF. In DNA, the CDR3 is TGTGCCAGCAGCCAAGAACGAGGGCAGGGGAGGGCGGGGGAGCAGTTCTTC.

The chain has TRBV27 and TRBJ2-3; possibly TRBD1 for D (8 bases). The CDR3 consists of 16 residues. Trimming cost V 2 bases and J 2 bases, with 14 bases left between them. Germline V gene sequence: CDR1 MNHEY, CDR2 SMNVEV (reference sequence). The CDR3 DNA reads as TGTGCCAGCAGTTTACAACAGGGGGGGGACACAGATACGCAGTATTTT. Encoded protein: CASSLQQGGDTDTQYF.

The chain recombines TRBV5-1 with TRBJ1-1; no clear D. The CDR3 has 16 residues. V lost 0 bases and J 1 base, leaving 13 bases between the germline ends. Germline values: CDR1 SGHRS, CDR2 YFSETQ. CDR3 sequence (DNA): TGCGCCAGCAGCTTGGGATCGCGCAGGTCGAACACTGAAGCTTTCTTT. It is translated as CASSLGSRRSNTEAFF. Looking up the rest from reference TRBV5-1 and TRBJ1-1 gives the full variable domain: KAGVTQTPRYLIKTRGQQVTLSCSPISGHRSVSWYQQTPGQGLQFLFEYFSETQRNKGNFPGRFSGRQFSNSRSEMNVSTLELGDSALYLCASSLGSRRSNTEAFFGQGTRLTVV.

The CDR3, as DNA: TGCGCCAGCAGCCTGTCACTCCGAGCGGCAGATACGCAGTATTTT. Its translation is CASSLSLRAADTQYF. The V call is TRBV5-1, the J call TRBJ2-3; D may be TRBD2 (5 bases). The CDR3 loop spans 15 amino acids. V lost 4 bases, J lost 4 bases, and 16 bases lay in between. Germline V gene lookup returns CDR1 SGHRS and CDR2 YFSETQ.

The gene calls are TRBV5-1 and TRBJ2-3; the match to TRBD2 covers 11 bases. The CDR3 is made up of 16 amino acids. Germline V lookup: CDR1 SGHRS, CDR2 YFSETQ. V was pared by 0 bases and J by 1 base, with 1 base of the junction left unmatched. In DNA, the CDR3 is TGCGCCAGCAGCTTGGTGGGACTAGCGGGCACAGATACGCAGTATTTT. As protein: CASSLVGLAGTDTQYF.

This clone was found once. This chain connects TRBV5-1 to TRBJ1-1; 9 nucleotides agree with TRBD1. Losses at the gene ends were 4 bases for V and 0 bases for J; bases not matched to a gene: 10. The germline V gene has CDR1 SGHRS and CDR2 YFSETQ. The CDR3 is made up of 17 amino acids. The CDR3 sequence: CASSPRTGVTMNTEAFF. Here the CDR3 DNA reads TGCGCCAGCAGCCCCAGGACAGGGGTAACAATGAACACTGAAGCTTTCTTT.

The CDR3 DNA is TGTGCCAGCAGCCCCCGAGACAGGGGAGGTCGAGCTTTCTTT. This sequence encodes CASSPRDRGGRAFF. The rearrangement uses TRBV7-3 and TRBJ1-1, with TRBD1 matching over 8 bases. Germline CDR1 reads SGHTA; CDR2 reads FQGTGA. This CDR3 is built from 14 residues. The V and J ends lost 5 bases and 10 bases, in that order; junction bases with no gene match: 12.

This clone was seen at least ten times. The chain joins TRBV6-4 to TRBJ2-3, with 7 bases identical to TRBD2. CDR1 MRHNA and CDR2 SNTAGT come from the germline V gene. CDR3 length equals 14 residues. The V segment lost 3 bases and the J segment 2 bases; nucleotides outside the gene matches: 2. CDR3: CASSEGGDTDTQYF. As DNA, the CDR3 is TGTGCCAGCAGTGAGGGGGGGGACACAGATACGCAGTATTTT.

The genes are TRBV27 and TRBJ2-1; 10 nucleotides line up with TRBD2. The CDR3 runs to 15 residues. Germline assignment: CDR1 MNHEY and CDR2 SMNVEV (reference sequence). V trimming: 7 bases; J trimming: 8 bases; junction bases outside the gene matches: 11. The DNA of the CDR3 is TGTGCCAGCACCCCATCAGCGGGAGGGGTCTATGAGCAGTTCTTC. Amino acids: CASTPSAGGVYEQFF.

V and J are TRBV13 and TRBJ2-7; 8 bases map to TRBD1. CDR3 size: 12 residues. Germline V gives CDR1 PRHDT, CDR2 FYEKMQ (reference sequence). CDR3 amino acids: CASSLAGTGPEV. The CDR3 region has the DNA TGTGCCAGCAGCTTAGCCGGGACAGGCCCTGAAGTC.

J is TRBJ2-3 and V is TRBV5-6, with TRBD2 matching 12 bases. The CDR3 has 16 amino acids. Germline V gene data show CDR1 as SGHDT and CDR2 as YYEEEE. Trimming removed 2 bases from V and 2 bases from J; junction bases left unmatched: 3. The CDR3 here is CASSFRTSGDTDTQYF. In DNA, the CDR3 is TGTGCCAGCAGCTTTAGGACTAGCGGGGACACAGATACGCAGTATTTT.

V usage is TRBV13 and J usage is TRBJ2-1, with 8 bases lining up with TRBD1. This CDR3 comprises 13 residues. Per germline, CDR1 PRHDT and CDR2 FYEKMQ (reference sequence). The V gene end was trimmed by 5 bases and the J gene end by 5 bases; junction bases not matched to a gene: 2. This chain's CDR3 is CASSPTGDNEQFF. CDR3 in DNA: TGTGCCAGCAGCCCGACAGGGGACAATGAGCAGTTCTTC.

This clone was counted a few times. In DNA, the CDR3 is TGTGCCAGCTCCTCCCGGGGAGCGGGGCAGTACGAGCAGTACTTC. Residues: CASSSRGAGQYEQYF. The chain uses TRBV25-1 and TRBJ2-7; TRBD2 aligns across 7 bases. Germline lookup yields CDR1 MGHDK and CDR2 SYGVNS. This CDR3 region has 15 residues. J gave up 4 bases and V 8 bases, and 14 bases lay outside the gene matches.